This is a list of T cell receptor beta chains from one sample in a study of neurological immune-mediated disorders. TCRdb processed the 5' RACE reads anew with MiXCR; each CDR3 protein has one entry. The sample lists roughly 28,000 distinct CDR3 sequences; roughly 12% were seen once. The sample was PBMCs. These receptors all come from a man aged 55 to 70 in good health. The CDR3 runs from the conserved cysteine through the conserved F or W. D genes are given only for firm matches. Rows may omit the clone size; those that give it use once, few, many or a size class.

>many|TRBJ1-1|TRBV6-1|.
CAESRGGNTEAFF
TGTGCCGAAAGTAGGGGTGGTAACACTGAAGCTTTCTTT
>few|TRBJ2-7|TRBV7-2|TRBD1
CASSPVATGHYEQYF
TGTGCCAGCAGCCCAGTGGCGACAGGGCACTACGAGCAGTACTTC
>many|TRBJ2-1|TRBV7-8|.
CASSYARLKSYNEQFF
TGTGCCAGCAGCTACGCCAGACTTAAATCCTACAATGAGCAGTTCTTC
>many|TRBJ2-2|TRBV18|.
CASSPTATMTGELFF
TGTGCCAGCTCACCGACCGCTACAATGACCGGGGAGCTGTTTTTT
>many|TRBJ2-5|TRBV7-2|TRBD2
CASSRTSGHKETQYF
TGTGCCAGCAGCCGGACTAGCGGGCACAAAGAGACCCAGTACTTC
>many|TRBJ2-7|TRBV24-1|.
CATSDPSTYEQYF
TGTGCCACCAGTGATCCCAGCACCTACGAGCAGTACTTC
>many|TRBJ2-7|TRBV5-1|.
CASSGLAGWDEQYF
TGCGCCAGCAGCGGACTTGCGGGATGGGACGAGCAGTACTTC
>many|TRBJ1-5|TRBV5-1|.
CASSLEKGKYQPQHF
TGCGCCAGCAGCTTGGAGAAAGGGAAATATCAGCCCCAGCATTTT
>.|TRBJ2-2|TRBV5-5|.
CASSSVWGANTGELFF
TGTGCCAGCAGCTCGGTGTGGGGTGCGAACACCGGGGAGCTGTTTTTT
>many|TRBJ1-2|TRBV28|TRBD1
CASSSPQTGSWNYGYTF
TGTGCCAGCAGTTCCCCCCAGACAGGGTCGTGGAACTATGGCTACACCTTC
>many|TRBJ2-3|TRBV20-1|TRBD2
CSARVQSYLAGHTDTQYF
TGCAGTGCTAGAGTTCAGTCGTATCTAGCGGGACACACAGATACGCAGTATTTT
>many|TRBJ1-2|TRBV6-2/TRBV6-3|TRBD1
CASSPGQVVYGYTF
TGTGCCAGCAGTCCTGGACAGGTTGTCTATGGCTACACCTTC
>.|TRBJ1-4|TRBV6-2/TRBV6-3|.
CASSYRDSTNEKLFF
TGTGCCAGCAGTTACCGGGATTCAACTAATGAAAAACTGTTTTTT
>many|TRBJ2-1|TRBV29-1|TRBD2
CSVVIPSGEPQFF
TGCAGCGTTGTAATACCTAGCGGGGAGCCTCAGTTCTTC
>many|TRBJ1-1|TRBV20-1|.
CSARQPGRMNTEAFF
TGCAGTGCTAGACAACCGGGACGGATGAACACTGAAGCTTTCTTT
>many|TRBJ2-7|TRBV7-9|.
CASSLGDSYEQYF
TGTGCCAGCAGCTTAGGGGACTCCTACGAGCAGTACTTC
>many|TRBJ2-3|TRBV2|.
CASRGSLGPDTQYF
TGTGCCAGCAGAGGCAGCCTGGGACCAGATACGCAGTATTTT
>many|TRBJ2-5|TRBV7-9|.
CASSSQGPQETQYF
TGTGCCAGCAGCTCCCAGGGCCCCCAAGAGACCCAGTACTTC
>many|TRBJ1-1|TRBV24-1|.
CATSDSGRGEAFF
TGTGCCACCAGTGATTCCGGACGGGGAGAAGCTTTCTTT
>.|TRBJ2-5|TRBV20-1|TRBD2
CIAPTGGGARETQYF
TGCATTGCCCCTACTGGCGGGGGGGCCCGAGAGACCCAGTACTTC
>many|TRBJ2-2|TRBV7-3|.
CASSWVANTGELFF
TGTGCCAGCAGCTGGGTAGCGAACACCGGGGAGCTGTTTTTT
>many|TRBJ2-7|TRBV6-6|.
CASKGRDYEQYF
TGTGCCAGCAAGGGCAGAGACTACGAGCAGTACTTC
>many|TRBJ2-2|TRBV4-1|TRBD2
CASSQESGEGGELFF
TGCGCCAGCAGCCAAGAATCCGGGGAGGGCGGGGAGCTGTTTTTT
>many|TRBJ2-3|TRBV10-3|TRBD2
CAIRGTSGGYTDTQYF
TGTGCCATCAGGGGGACTAGCGGGGGGTACACAGATACGCAGTATTTT
>many|TRBJ2-3|TRBV7-2|.
CASSPRVSETTDTQYF
TGTGCCAGCAGCCCCCGGGTTAGCGAAACCACAGATACGCAGTATTTT
>many|TRBJ1-6|TRBV20-1|TRBD1
CSASDRADFRSPLHF
TGCAGTGCTAGCGACAGGGCTGATTTTCGGTCACCCCTCCACTTT
>many|TRBJ2-4|TRBV5-1|TRBD2
CASSLAGDQNIQYF
TGCGCCAGCAGCCTAGCGGGGGACCAAAACATTCAGTACTTC
>many|TRBJ1-5|TRBV15|.
CATSRDDQPQHF
TGTGCCACCAGCAGAGACGATCAGCCCCAGCATTTT
>.|TRBJ1-5|TRBV3-1|.
CASSQWGFWGGNQPQHF
TGTGCCAGCAGCCAATGGGGGTTTTGGGGTGGAAATCAGCCCCAGCATTTT
>.|TRBJ2-7|TRBV7-9|TRBD2
CASSHLAGGPYEQYF
TGTGCCAGCAGCCACCTAGCGGGAGGCCCCTACGAGCAGTACTTC
>medium-sized|TRBJ2-5|TRBV6-2/TRBV6-3|.
CASRQLRETQYF
TGTGCCAGCCGACAACTGAGGGAGACCCAGTACTTC
>many|TRBJ1-1|TRBV4-2|.
CASSRTSNTEAFF
TGTGCCAGCAGCCGGACATCGAACACTGAAGCTTTCTTT
>.|TRBJ2-7|TRBV6-5|TRBD1
CASSYSTGTGTYEQYF
TGTGCCAGCAGTTACTCGACAGGGACAGGGACCTACGAGCAGTACTTC
>many|TRBJ2-1|TRBV5-1|TRBD2
CASSPEGGTSGGKNNEQFF
TGCGCCAGCAGCCCGGAGGGTGGGACTAGCGGGGGAAAAAACAATGAGCAGTTCTTC
>.|TRBJ1-6|TRBV12-3/TRBV12-4|.
CASSFRNSPLDF
TGCGCCAGCAGTTTCCGGAATTCACCCCTCGACTTT
>once|TRBJ1-1|TRBV5-1|.
CASSPGLRMSTEAFF
TGTGCCAGCAGCCCGGGACTGAGGATGAGCACTGAAGCTTTCTTT
>many|TRBJ2-7|TRBV7-8|.
CASSFGFRLNPYEQYF
TGTGCCAGCAGCTTTGGGTTCCGGCTCAACCCTTACGAGCAGTACTTC
>many|TRBJ2-2|TRBV20-1|.
CSARTENTGELFF
TGCAGTGCTAGAACAGAGAACACCGGGGAGCTGTTTTTT
>many|TRBJ2-1|TRBV29-1|TRBD2
CSVEWLIQREAYNEQFF
TGCAGCGTTGAATGGTTAATCCAGCGGGAGGCCTACAATGAGCAGTTCTTC
>.|TRBJ2-3|TRBV6-5|.
CASSYSTVRADTDTQYF
TGTGCCAGCAGTTATTCGACGGTCCGGGCAGACACAGATACGCAGTATTTT
>many|TRBJ1-2|TRBV20-1|TRBD1
CSAKQGAVYGYTF
TGCAGTGCTAAACAGGGGGCGGTTTATGGCTACACCTTC
>medium-sized|TRBJ2-3|TRBV20-1|.
CSASPHRAGTDTQYF
TGCAGTGCTAGCCCTCACAGGGCGGGGACAGATACGCAGTATTTT
>many|TRBJ2-5|TRBV12-3/TRBV12-4|TRBD2
CASRKLGLAGLETQYF
TGTGCCAGCAGGAAACTGGGACTAGCGGGACTAGAGACCCAGTACTTC
>many|TRBJ2-1|TRBV7-2|.
CASSSQLASYNEQFF
TGTGCCAGCAGCTCTCAACTAGCATCCTACAATGAGCAGTTCTTC
>many|TRBJ1-2|TRBV6-6|.
CASSYPERGKMGYTF
TGTGCCAGCAGTTACCCGGAGCGGGGAAAGATGGGCTACACCTTC
>medium-sized|TRBJ1-2|TRBV5-1|.
CASSLDAGAVYGYTF
TGCGCCAGCAGCTTGGATGCGGGGGCCGTCTATGGCTACACCTTC
>many|TRBJ1-6|TRBV25-1|.
CASRGLGVDFNSPLHF
TGTGCCAGCAGGGGGCTGGGGGTCGACTTCAATTCACCCCTCCACTTT
>many|TRBJ2-2|TRBV5-1|.
CASSLDRPGELFF
TGCGCCAGCAGCTTGGACCGGCCCGGGGAGCTGTTTTTT
>many|TRBJ2-3|TRBV6-6|.
CASSYSIAWTDTQYF
TGTGCCAGCAGTTACTCGATAGCATGGACAGATACGCAGTATTTT
>.|TRBJ1-2|TRBV6-6|.
CASSHPGLGGYGYTF
TGTGCCAGCAGTCACCCGGGATTAGGAGGGTACGGCTACACCTTC
>many|TRBJ2-7|TRBV5-4|.
CASSMGTGTGNYEQYF
TGTGCCAGCAGCATGGGAACCGGGACCGGTAACTACGAGCAGTACTTC
>many|TRBJ2-5|TRBV11-2|TRBD1
CASSLTGAWETQYF
TGTGCCAGCAGTCTGACAGGGGCTTGGGAGACCCAGTACTTC
>many|TRBJ2-7|TRBV7-2|.
CASSPKGQTPYEQYF
TGTGCCAGCAGTCCTAAAGGGCAGACACCCTACGAGCAGTACTTC
>many|TRBJ2-2|TRBV5-1|TRBD2
CASSSSTSGSRNTGELFF
TGCGCCAGCAGCTCCTCGACTAGCGGGAGTCGGAACACCGGGGAGCTGTTTTTT
>many|TRBJ1-1|TRBV18|.
CASSPPSGLVVGNTEAFF
TGTGCCAGCTCACCCCCGTCAGGGCTCGTTGTGGGGAACACTGAAGCTTTCTTT
>many|TRBJ2-7|TRBV5-1|.
CASSFGQGGYEQYF
TGCGCCAGCAGCTTCGGGCAGGGGGGCTACGAGCAGTACTTC
>.|TRBJ2-1|TRBV6-2/TRBV6-3|.
CASSYFGSPEQFF
TGTGCCAGCAGTTACTTTGGGTCCCCTGAGCAGTTCTTC
>.|TRBJ2-7|TRBV7-2|TRBD2
CASSLDGRVIHEQYF
TGTGCCAGCAGCTTAGACGGGAGGGTCATCCACGAGCAGTACTTC
>many|TRBJ2-1|TRBV7-2|.
CASSLQGYNEQFF
TGTGCCAGCAGCTTACAGGGGTACAATGAGCAGTTCTTC
>medium-sized|TRBJ2-2|TRBV20-1|.
CSASDWGANTGELFF
TGCAGTGCATCTGACTGGGGGGCGAACACCGGGGAGCTGTTTTTT